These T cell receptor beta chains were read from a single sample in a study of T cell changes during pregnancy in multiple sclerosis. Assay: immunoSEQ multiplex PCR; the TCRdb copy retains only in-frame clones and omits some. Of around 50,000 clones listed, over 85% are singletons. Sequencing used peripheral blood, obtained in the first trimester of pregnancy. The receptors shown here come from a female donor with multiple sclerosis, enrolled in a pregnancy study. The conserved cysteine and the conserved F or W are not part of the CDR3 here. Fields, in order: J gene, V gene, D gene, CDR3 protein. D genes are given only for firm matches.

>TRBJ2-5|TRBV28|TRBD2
ASSLGSGGTETQY
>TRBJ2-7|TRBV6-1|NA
ASSLTVYEQY
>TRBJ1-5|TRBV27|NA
ASSLSRIEPQH
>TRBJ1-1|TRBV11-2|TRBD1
ASSPLRGQGTSAEAF
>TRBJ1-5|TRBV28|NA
AIRRPGDGNQPQH
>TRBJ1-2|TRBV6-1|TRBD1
ASSRTGGAYGYT
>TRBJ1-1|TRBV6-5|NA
ASSYAARVDTEAF
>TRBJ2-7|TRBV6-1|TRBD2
ASSESSGGAYEQY
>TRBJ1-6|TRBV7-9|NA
ASTHAVGGSYNSPLH
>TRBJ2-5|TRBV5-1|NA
ASSLASSGGLETQY
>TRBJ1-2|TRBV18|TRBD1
ASSSTGGDYGYT
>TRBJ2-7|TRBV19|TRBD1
ASSRVETGALWEQY
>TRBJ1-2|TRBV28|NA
ASSLTRAGYT
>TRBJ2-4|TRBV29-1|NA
SSEILAKNIQY
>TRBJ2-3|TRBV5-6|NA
ASSLPPSSTDTQY
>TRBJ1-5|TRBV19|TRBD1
ASREPGQDNQPQH
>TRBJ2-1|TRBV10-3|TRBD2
AISESRASGDNNEQF
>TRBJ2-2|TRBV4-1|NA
ASSASTVNTGELF
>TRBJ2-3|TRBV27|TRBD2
ASSFRIERGVTDTQY
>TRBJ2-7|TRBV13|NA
ASSARGRVSYEQY
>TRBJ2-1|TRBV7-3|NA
ASSLNPGTFNNEQF
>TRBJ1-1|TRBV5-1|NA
ASSLDRNTEAF
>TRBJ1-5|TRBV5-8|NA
ASILPGPGGPQH
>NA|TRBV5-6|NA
ASSARGQLSSYEQY
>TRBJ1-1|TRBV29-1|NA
SASEGTNTEAF